The rows below give T cell receptor beta chains drawn from one sample of a study of T cells after yellow fever vaccination. TCRdb processed the 5' RACE reads anew with MiXCR; each CDR3 protein has one entry. The top ten clones hold approximately 16% of a sample with 300,000 to 400,000 distinct CDR3 sequences, around 6.5% of them seen once. Here the sequenced sample was PBMCs, taken 5 days after the yellow fever booster vaccination. The receptors were gathered from a man aged 30-40 years who received the YFV17D yellow fever vaccine. The CDR3 runs from the conserved cysteine through the conserved F or W. D genes are given only for firm matches. Where a row states a size, it is once, few, many or the class of an expanded clone; other rows omit it.

d_call j_call v_call clone_size cdr3_nt cdr3_aa
NA TRBJ2-3 TRBV5-1 few TGCGCCAGCAGCTTGGACAACTCAGATACGCAGTATTTT CASSLDNSDTQYF
TRBD2 TRBJ2-1 TRBV7-8 NA TGTGCCAGCAGCATACTAGCGGGAGGGCCGTACAATGAGCAGTTCTTC CASSILAGGPYNEQFF
TRBD2 TRBJ2-1 TRBV4-3 NA TGCGCCAGCAGCGAACGGGCGGGACTAGCGCACAATGAGCAGTTCTTC CASSERAGLAHNEQFF
TRBD1 TRBJ1-6 TRBV6-5 many TGTGCCAGCAGACACGACAGGGGCGCCTATTCACCCCTCCACTTT CASRHDRGAYSPLHF
TRBD2 TRBJ2-2 TRBV12-3/TRBV12-4 many TGTGCCAGCAGTTACGGGGGGAGCACCGGGGAGCTGTTTTTT CASSYGGSTGELFF
NA TRBJ1-1 TRBV7-3 many TGTGCCAGCAGCCCCGGGCAGAACACTGAAGCTTTCTTT CASSPGQNTEAFF
TRBD2 TRBJ2-5 TRBV18 few TGTGCCTCACCACCTGCTCCGCAGGCCCAGCGGGATCGGGAGACCCAGTACTTC CASPPAPQAQRDRETQYF
NA TRBJ1-3 TRBV29-1 many TGCAGCGCCGGGGGAGGAACTGGAAACACCATATATTTT CSAGGGTGNTIYF
TRBD2 TRBJ2-1 TRBV20-1 NA TGCAGTGCCCGAGGGAGGGCCGCTGAGCAGTTCTTC CSARGRAAEQFF
TRBD2 TRBJ2-7 TRBV7-8 once TGTGCCAGCAGCTTAGCCGGGACTAGATCAGGGTCAAGCGAGCAGTACTTC CASSLAGTRSGSSEQYF
TRBD1 TRBJ2-3 TRBV20-1 few TGCAGTGCTAGAAGACAGGGGGTAGATACGCAGTATTTT CSARRQGVDTQYF
NA TRBJ1-5 TRBV27 few TGTGCCAGCAGTGGAACAGAAGGCCAGCCCCAGCATTTT CASSGTEGQPQHF
NA TRBJ1-1 TRBV5-1 few TGCGCCAGCAGCCCGGCCGGCATCTCTTTAGCTGAAGCTTTCTTT CASSPAGISLAEAFF
TRBD1 TRBJ2-2 TRBV20-1 few TGCAGTGCTAAAAGAACCGGGACAGGAAACACCGGGGAGCTGTTTTTT CSAKRTGTGNTGELFF
NA TRBJ2-1 TRBV12-3/TRBV12-4 NA TGTGCCAGCAGCGCACCAGCTAGCTGGAATGAGCAGTTCTTC CASSAPASWNEQFF
TRBD2 TRBJ2-3 TRBV4-1 NA TGCGCCAGCAGTAAGCGGGAGAGGGAAGATACGCAGTATTTT CASSKREREDTQYF
NA TRBJ2-5 TRBV5-4 NA TGTGCCAGCAGCTTGGCGGGACTTGAAGAGACCCAGTACTTC CASSLAGLEETQYF
NA TRBJ1-1 TRBV3-1 few TGTGCCAGCAGCCAAGGGGTCGGAGAAGCTTTCTTT CASSQGVGEAFF
NA TRBJ1-1 TRBV7-9 few TGTGCCAGCAGCGACCATTTTGGGGACATGAACACTGAAGCTTTCTTT CASSDHFGDMNTEAFF
NA TRBJ2-7 TRBV5-4 few TGTGCCAGCAGCCCCCAACAGGGTGGCGAGCAGTACTTC CASSPQQGGEQYF
NA TRBJ2-1 TRBV20-1 many TGCAGTGCTATCAGGGAGAGGAATGAGCAGTTCTTC CSAIRERNEQFF
NA TRBJ2-7 TRBV7-2 many TGTGCCAGCAGCTTATGGTTAGAAGCCTACGAGCAGTACTTC CASSLWLEAYEQYF
NA TRBJ2-2 TRBV5-1 few TGCGCCAGCAGCTTCGACTCGACCACCGGGGAGCTGTTTTTT CASSFDSTTGELFF
NA TRBJ2-5 TRBV19 NA TGTGCCAGTAGTATCGTCCCGGAAGCGACCCAGTACTTC CASSIVPEATQYF
NA TRBJ2-1 TRBV9 few TGTGCCAGCAGCGCCGCGGGGTTGGGACCCAATGAGCAGTTCTTC CASSAAGLGPNEQFF
TRBD2 TRBJ2-2 TRBV10-3 many TGTGCCATCAGTGAGGGGATAGCGGGAGACCCCGGGGAGCTGTTTTTT CAISEGIAGDPGELFF
NA TRBJ2-3 TRBV24-1 few TGTGCCACCAGTGAACCCACAGGCACAGATACGCAGTATTTT CATSEPTGTDTQYF
NA TRBJ2-1 TRBV20-1 many TGCAGTGCTAGTCACGTGTCTAGCTCCTACAATGAGCAGTTCTTC CSASHVSSSYNEQFF
NA TRBJ2-3 TRBV12-3/TRBV12-4 few TGTGCCAGCAGTCCACAAGCCGGAGGGATCACCACAGATACGCAGTATTTT CASSPQAGGITTDTQYF
TRBD1 TRBJ2-7 TRBV7-9 few TGTGCCAGCAGCTCACAGGGGGTGTCCTACGAGCAGTACTTC CASSSQGVSYEQYF